This section outlines one TCR beta chain sequence together with its context. This CDR3 comprises 15 residues. CDR1 SGHDT and CDR2 YYEEEE come from the germline V gene. V lost 4 bases and J lost 7, with 18 bases in between. This entry comes from a study of blood T cell repertoires in COVID-19. Original analysis: Amplification from reference gene primers served as the basis for estimated nucleated cell counts. TCRdb's copy holds only in-frame clones and misses some; the assay was immunoSEQ multiplex PCR. From that table come the V and J calls and clone size; the DNA was used to work out D and trimming. The data contain approximately 200,000 clones, roughly 80% of them singletons.

Specimen: peripheral blood. The clonotype comes from a woman aged 55-69 years who had recovered from COVID-19. This chain joins TRBV5-6 and TRBJ1-5; the D gene is possibly TRBD1 (6 bases). The CDR3 spells CASSEGDRGSQPQHF. The CDR3, as DNA: TGTGCCAGCAGCGAGGGGGACCGGGGAAGCCAGCCCCAGCATTTT.